The 24 T cell receptor beta chains listed next were all sequenced from one sample in a study of regulatory T cells in long-lasting Graves disease. Arm-PCR of CDR3 regions with iRepertoire HTBI primers generated TCR beta libraries. Using its own MiXCR run on the multiplex PCR reads, TCRdb lists one record per CDR3 protein. The profile shows over 350,000 distinct CDR3 sequences, under 25% of them singletons. Time point here: persistent/refractory GD, antithyroid drugs over 5 years with positive TRAb. RNA extracted from PBMCs served as the sequencing template. Material: peripheral blood mononuclear cells (PBMCs), obtained when the disease was refractory, from a patient treated with antithyroid drugs. Source of these receptors: a female donor with Graves disease.

Many counts were recorded for this clonotype. The gene calls are TRBV2 and TRBJ2-7; TRBD1 matches at 9 bases. CDR3 length: 12 residues. The V gene's germline CDR1 is SNHLY and CDR2 FYNNEI. Losses at the gene ends were 6 bases for V and 7 bases for J; bases not matched to a gene: 4. CDR3 bases: TGTGCCAGCAGGGGACAGGGAATGGAGCAGTACTTC. Its translation: CASRGQGMEQYF.

This clonotype was detected many times. This chain joins TRBV10-3 and TRBJ1-1; 7 bases match TRBD1. V lost 4 bases to trimming and J lost 4 bases; unmatched junction nucleotides: 9. The CDR3 extends over 15 amino acids. In germline, CDR1 is ENHRY, CDR2 SYGVKD. CDR3 region: CAISAEGQAITEAFF. The CDR3 DNA is TGTGCCATCAGTGCGGAAGGACAGGCGATCACTGAAGCTTTCTTT.

This clonotype was observed many times. The rearrangement joins TRBV3-1 to TRBJ2-7; TRBD1 matches at 9 bases. Germline V gene data show CDR1 as LGHDT and CDR2 as YNNKEL (reference sequence). The length of the CDR3 is 14 residues. V lost 4 bases to trimming and J lost 4 bases; unmatched junction nucleotides: 5. The CDR3 reads CASSLGQGQYEQYF. The DNA for the CDR3 is TGTGCCAGCAGCCTTGGACAGGGGCAGTACGAGCAGTACTTC.

This clonotype was seen many times. The chain joins TRBV11-2 to TRBJ2-7; perhaps TRBD1 as D (5 bases). Germline CDR1 and CDR2: SGHAT and FQNNGV. The CDR3 is 15 residues long. V lost 3 bases, J lost 1 base, and 13 bases lay in between. The CDR3 nucleotides read TGTGCCAGCAGCTTCTGGGGCAGACGATCCTACGAGCAGTACTTC. Its protein product is CASSFWGRRSYEQYF. Based on the CDR3 plus reference TRBV11-2 and TRBJ2-7, the full variable domain is EAGVAQSPRYKIIEKRQSVAFWCNPISGHATLYWYQQILGQGPKLLIQFQNNGVVDDSQLPKDRFSAERLKGVDSTLKIQPAKLEDSAVYLCASSFWGRRSYEQYFGPGTRLTVT.

At least ten counts were recorded for this clonotype. The rearrangement joins TRBV12-3 or TRBV12-4 to TRBJ1-1, with TRBD1 matching 7 bases. This CDR3 contains 13 residues. With V trimmed by 5 bases and J by 6 bases, 6 bases remained unmatched. The CDR3 DNA reads as TGTGCCAGCAGTGCAGGGACAGTCGCTGAAGCTTTCTTT. Its protein product is CASSAGTVAEAFF.

This clonotype was detected only a few times. The chain joins TRBV2 to TRBJ2-7; TRBD1 is a possible D gene (5 bases). The length of the CDR3 is 13 residues. V was pared by 10 bases and J by 6 bases, with 19 bases between. CDR1 is SNHLY and CDR2 is FYNNEI in the germline V gene. The DNA of the CDR3 is TGTGCCACCCCGCCAGGGATTACGGGCGAGCAGTACTTC. It encodes CATPPGITGEQYF.

This chain connects TRBV11-2 to TRBJ2-2, with a tentative D call TRBD2 (6 bases). Per the germline V gene, CDR1 is SGHAT and CDR2 is FQNNGV. CDR3 length equals 14 residues. V was pared by 3 bases and J by 5 bases, with 10 bases between. The CDR3 nucleotides are TGTGCCAGCAGCTTCGGGGGAGAGACCGGGGAGCTGTTTTTT. Protein sequence: CASSFGGETGELFF.

The CDR3 sequence is CASSILGGRNTGELFF. As DNA, the CDR3 is TGCGCCAGCAGCATCCTCGGGGGACGGAACACCGGGGAGCTGTTTTTT. The chain recombines TRBV5-1 with TRBJ2-2; D perhaps matches TRBD2 (6 bases). Trimming left V 4 bases short and J 1 base short, with 14 bases between. In germline, CDR1 is SGHRS, CDR2 YFSETQ. This CDR3 is built from 16 residues.

The chain combines TRBV29-1 with TRBJ2-7; 14 bases align to TRBD2. Germline V CDR1 and CDR2: SQVTM, ANQGSEA. V lost 7 bases and J lost 2; bases outside the gene matches: 7. This CDR3 has 15 residues. The CDR3 region has the DNA TGCAGCGCCGGGACTAGCGGGAGTGGCACCTACGAGCAGTACTTC. Translating gives CSAGTSGSGTYEQYF.

For this clonotype: One end of the junction fails to match germline, which may point to a read error. The chain carries TRBV6-2 or TRBV6-3 and TRBJ2-2, with D tentatively TRBD2 (6 bases). CDR3 size: 13 residues. CDR1 and CDR2 from the germline V gene are MNHEY and SVGEGT. CDR3 DNA sequence: TGTGCCAGCATGGGCGGGGCGCCCGGGGAGCTGCTTTTT. It codes for CASMGGAPGELLF.

This clonotype was counted a single time. The chain couples TRBV20-1 to TRBJ2-7; 7 bases are a match to TRBD1. This CDR3 comprises 12 residues. Germline assignment: CDR1 DFQATT and CDR2 SNEGSKA (reference sequence). The CDR3 protein is CSCRQGTYEQYF. DNA for the CDR3: TGCAGCTGCCGACAGGGAACCTACGAGCAGTACTTC.

This clonotype was recorded at least ten times. The chain is built from TRBV18 and TRBJ1-1; TRBD1 matches at 7 bases. J was trimmed by 0 bases and V by 6 bases; bases with no gene match: 4. The CDR3 spans 14 residues. Germline CDR1 KGHSH, CDR2 LQKENI. The CDR3 is CASSTGALNTEAFF. Written as DNA, the CDR3 is TGTGCCAGCTCCACAGGGGCACTGAACACTGAAGCTTTCTTT. Variable domain in full (rest from reference TRBV18 and TRBJ1-1): NAGVMQNPRHLVRRRGQEARLRCSPMKGHSHVYWYRQLPEEGLKFMVYLQKENIIDESGMPKERFSAEFPKEGPSILRIQQVVRGDSAAYFCASSTGALNTEAFFGQGTRLTVV.

The rearrangement uses TRBV20-1 and TRBJ2-5; weak D call: TRBD2 (6 bases). Germline V CDR1 and CDR2: DFQATT, SNEGSKA (reference sequence). This CDR3 contains 12 residues. Trimming removed 5 bases from V and 3 bases from J, with 10 bases in between. This CDR3 reads CSAERAEETQYF. CDR3 nucleotide sequence: TGCAGTGCTGAGCGGGCTGAAGAGACCCAGTACTTC.

This chain joins TRBV7-2 and TRBJ1-4; no clear D gene. Between the trimmed V and J ends, which lost 5 bases and 4 bases, there was a span of 5 bases. The CDR3 contains 12 residues. The V gene's germline CDR1 is SGHTA and CDR2 FQGNSA. Here the CDR3 reads CASSAINEKLFF. The CDR3 bases are TGTGCCAGCAGCGCTATTAATGAAAAACTGTTTTTT. Drawing the rest from reference TRBV7-2 and TRBJ1-4, the complete variable domain is GAGVSQSPSNKVTEKGKDVELRCDPISGHTALYWYRQSLGQGLEFLIYFQGNSAPDKSGLPSDRFSAERTGGSVSTLTIQRTQQEDSAVYLCASSAINEKLFFGSGTQLSVL.

This chain links TRBV5-1 with TRBJ2-7; 7 nucleotides match TRBD1. Germline CDR1 SGHRS, CDR2 YFSETQ. This CDR3 spans 15 amino acids. V lost 1 base, J lost 5 bases, and 9 bases stayed unmatched. The DNA of the CDR3 is TGCGCCAGCAGCTTGCCGCTAGGGCAGGGGGACGAGCAGTACTTC. Its translation is CASSLPLGQGDEQYF.

This clonotype was detected many times. The chain carries TRBV7-9 and TRBJ2-5, with 8 positions matching TRBD1. With V trimmed by 5 bases and J by 2 bases, 7 bases remained unmatched. Germline CDR1 SEHNR, CDR2 FQNEAQ (reference sequence). The CDR3 sequence is 15 residues long. CDR3 nucleotide sequence: TGTGCCAGCAGCGCCTCCGGGACAGGACAAGAGACCCAGTACTTC. As protein: CASSASGTGQETQYF.

V is TRBV18 and J is TRBJ1-2; 8 nucleotides agree with TRBD1. The CDR3 contains 14 residues. Germline V lookup: CDR1 KGHSH, CDR2 LQKENI. Trimming cost V 3 bases and J 5 bases; bases outside gene matches: 5. CDR3 residues: CASSPPGQAYGYTF. The CDR3 bases are TGTGCCAGCTCACCCCCGGGACAGGCATATGGCTACACCTTC.

The chain links TRBV19 to TRBJ2-4, with 7 bases fitting TRBD1. Germline CDR1 and CDR2: LNHDA and SQIVND (reference sequence). V trimming: 8 bases; J trimming: 0 bases; junction bases outside the gene matches: 10. CDR3 length equals 16 residues. The CDR3 reads CASSKTGLLAKNIQYF. The DNA for the CDR3 is TGTGCCAGTTCGAAGACAGGGTTACTAGCCAAAAACATTCAGTACTTC.

The gene calls are TRBV30 and TRBJ1-5, with 7 bases aligning to TRBD1. V was clipped by 3 bases and J by 4 bases; unmatched bases: 6. The length of the CDR3 is 14 residues. Germline loops: CDR1 GTSNPN, CDR2 SVGIG (reference sequence). The CDR3 DNA follows: TGTGCCTGGAGCCGGGACAGCTTTAATCAGCCCCAGCATTTT. Its protein product is CAWSRDSFNQPQHF.

Remarks on this clonotype: No conserved phenylalanine or tryptophan ends this CDR3, so it is likely a read error. The chain joins TRBV30 to TRBJ2-5, with no clear D. V shed 1 base and J shed 9 bases, with 12 bases lying between them. CDR3 length: 12 residues. CDR1 GTSNPN and CDR2 SVGIG come from the germline V gene (reference sequence). The CDR3 nucleotides are TGTGCCTGGAGTGGGTTTAATTGGGCCCAGTACCTC. Translation gives CAWSGFNWAQYL.

The gene calls are TRBV30 and TRBJ2-7; D might be TRBD2 (5 bases). Between the trimmed V and J ends, which lost 2 bases and 0 bases, there was a span of 8 bases. CDR1 is GTSNPN and CDR2 is SVGIG in the germline V gene (reference sequence). The CDR3 spans 13 residues. CDR3 amino acids: CAWSRGPSYEQYF. CDR3 DNA sequence: TGTGCCTGGAGTCGAGGGCCCTCCTACGAGCAGTACTTC.

Worth noting for this clonotype: A much larger clone sits a single nucleotide away, making a read error possible. The chain uses TRBV10-3 and TRBJ1-1, with unresolved D. There are 13 residues in the CDR3. CDR1 is ENHRY and CDR2 is SYGVKD in the germline V gene. CDR3 sequence: CAVSEAANTEAFF. For the CDR3, the DNA is TGTGCCGTCAGTGAGGCGGCGAACACTGAAGCTTTCTTT.

Points on this clonotype: This could be a read error, since a much larger clone is one nucleotide away. CDR3 residues: CANSLEGTSGTYEQYF. In nucleotides, the CDR3 is TGTGCCAACAGCTTGGAGGGGACTAGCGGGACCTACGAGCAGTACTTC. The chain joins TRBV5-5 to TRBJ2-7; 13 bases agree with TRBD2. The CDR3 runs 16 residues. Germline V gives CDR1 SGHKS, CDR2 YYEKEE (reference sequence).

The chain recombines TRBV4-3 with TRBJ2-4; TRBD2 is a possible D gene (6 bases). V was trimmed by 0 bases and J by 6 bases, leaving 12 bases between them. The germline V gene has CDR1 LGHNA and CDR2 YSLEER. The length of the CDR3 is 15 residues. CDR3 sequence reads: CASSQDAGFGNIQYF. The CDR3 bases are TGCGCCAGCAGCCAAGATGCGGGATTCGGAAACATTCAGTACTTC.